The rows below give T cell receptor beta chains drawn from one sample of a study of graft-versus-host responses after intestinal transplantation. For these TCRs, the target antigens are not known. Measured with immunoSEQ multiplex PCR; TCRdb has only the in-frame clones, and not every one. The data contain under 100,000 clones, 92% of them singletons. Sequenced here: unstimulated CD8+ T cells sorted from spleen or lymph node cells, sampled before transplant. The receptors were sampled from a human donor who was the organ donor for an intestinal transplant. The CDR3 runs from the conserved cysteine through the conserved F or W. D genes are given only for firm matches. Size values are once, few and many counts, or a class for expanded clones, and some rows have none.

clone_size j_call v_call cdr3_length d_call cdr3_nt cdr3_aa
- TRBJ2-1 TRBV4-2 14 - TGTGCCAGCAGCCAAGTTGGGGCGGAAGGTGAGCAGTTCTTC CASSQVGAEGEQFF
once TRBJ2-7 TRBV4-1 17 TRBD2 TGCGCCAGCAGCCAAGAGACTAGCGGCCCGGGGGTCTACGAGCAGTACTTC CASSQETSGPGVYEQYF
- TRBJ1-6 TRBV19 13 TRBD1 TGTGCCAGTAGTATAGGGACAGGGTCACCCCTCCACTTT CASSIGTGSPLHF
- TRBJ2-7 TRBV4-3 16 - TGCGCCAGCAGCCAAGATCTTGCAGGGTACTCCTACGAGCAGTACTTC CASSQDLAGYSYEQYF
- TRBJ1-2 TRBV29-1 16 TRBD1 TGCAGCGTTGAAGAAGGCAGGGGGCGTGCCTTCTATGGCTACACCTTC CSVEEGRGRAFYGYTF
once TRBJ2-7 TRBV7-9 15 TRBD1 TGTGCCAGCAGCTCAATTCCGGGACAGGGGTACGAGCAGTACTTC CASSSIPGQGYEQYF
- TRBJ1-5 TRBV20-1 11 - TGCACAGATGGGCTCAATCAGCCCCAGCATTTT CTDGLNQPQHF
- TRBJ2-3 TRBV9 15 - TGTGCCAGCAGCGTCGTTGGGGAGGGCACAGATACGCAGTATTTT CASSVVGEGTDTQYF
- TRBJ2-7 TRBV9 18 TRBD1 TGTGCCAGCAGCGGGGGACAGGGTCCCTCTCAAACGAATTACGAGCAGTACTTC CASSGGQGPSQTNYEQYF
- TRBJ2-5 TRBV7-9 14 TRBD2 TGTGCCAGCAGCCTTACGGGGGGTTGGGAGACCCAGTACTTC CASSLTGGWETQYF
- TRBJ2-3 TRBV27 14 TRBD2 TGTGCCAGCAGTCCCCTAGCGGGGGCAGATACGCAGTATTTT CASSPLAGADTQYF
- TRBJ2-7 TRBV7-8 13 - TGTGCCAGCAAAAGCCACTTCTCCTACGAGCAGTACTTC CASKSHFSYEQYF
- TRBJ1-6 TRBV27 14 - TGTGCCAGCAGCCTCAGGGGCGGTAATTCACCCCTCCACTTT CASSLRGGNSPLHF
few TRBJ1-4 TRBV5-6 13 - TGTGCCAGCAGCTTGAGCCTTAATGAAAAACTGTTTTTT CASSLSLNEKLFF
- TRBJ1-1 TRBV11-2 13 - TGTGCCAGCAGCTTAGAGGTTAGCACTGAAGCTTTCTTT CASSLEVSTEAFF
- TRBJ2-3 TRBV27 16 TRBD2 TGTGCCAGCACCCCACTAGCGGGGGGAATCACAGATACGCAGTATTTT CASTPLAGGITDTQYF
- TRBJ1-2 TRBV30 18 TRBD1 TGTGCCTGGAGAGGCCCGACCGGGACAGGGGGGTGGGACTATGGCTACACCTTC CAWRGPTGTGGWDYGYTF
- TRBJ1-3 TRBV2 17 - TGTGCCAGCAGCCACCACCCTGACGGGGACTCTGGAAACACCATATATTTT CASSHHPDGDSGNTIYF
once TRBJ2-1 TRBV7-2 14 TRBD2 TGTGCCAGCAGCCTCAGCGGGGGGAACAATGAGCAGTTCTTC CASSLSGGNNEQFF
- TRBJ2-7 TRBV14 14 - TGTGCCAGCAGCCAAGATCCAGCGTGGTACGAGCAGTACTTC CASSQDPAWYEQYF
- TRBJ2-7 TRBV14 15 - TGTGCCAGCAGACCCTCAGGGGTAGGGACCTACGAGCAGTACTTC CASRPSGVGTYEQYF
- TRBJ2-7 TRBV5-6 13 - TGTGCCAGCAGCGGACGGGGACACTACGAGCAGTACTTC CASSGRGHYEQYF
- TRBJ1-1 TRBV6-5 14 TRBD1 TGTGCCAGCAGGCGACAGGGGGCTGGCACTGAAGCTTTCTTT CASRRQGAGTEAFF
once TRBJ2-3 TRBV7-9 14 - TGTGCCAGCAGCCCTACTAGCTACAGAGATACGCAGTATTTT CASSPTSYRDTQYF
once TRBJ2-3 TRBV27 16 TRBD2 TGTGCCAGCAGTTTATTAGCGGGGGGTAGCACAGATACGCAGTATTTT CASSLLAGGSTDTQYF
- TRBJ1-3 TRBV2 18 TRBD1 TGTGCCAGCAGTGAAGCTCCGACAGGGGGTGGCTCTGGAAACACCATATATTTT CASSEAPTGGGSGNTIYF
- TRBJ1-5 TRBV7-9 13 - TGTGCCAGCAGCCCGGAGGGGTGGCAGCCCCAGCATTTT CASSPEGWQPQHF
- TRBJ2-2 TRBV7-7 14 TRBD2 TGTGCTAGCAGCTCGACTAGCGGGGTCGAGGAGCTGTTTTTT CASSSTSGVEELFF
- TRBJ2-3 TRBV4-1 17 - TGCGCCAGCAGCCAAGTGGACGGGGGGCGTAGCACAGATACGCAGTATTTT CASSQVDGGRSTDTQYF
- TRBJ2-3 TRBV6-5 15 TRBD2 TGTGCCAGCAGTTACACTAGCGGGGGGGCGAATACGCAGTATTTT CASSYTSGGANTQYF
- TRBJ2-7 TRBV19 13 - TGTGCCAGTAGTATATCTAGACCCTACGAGCAGTACTTC CASSISRPYEQYF
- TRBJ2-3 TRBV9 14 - TGTGCCAGCAGCCCCCAAGCAGGGCCAGATACGCAGTATTTT CASSPQAGPDTQYF
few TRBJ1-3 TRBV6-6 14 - TGTGCCAGCAGTTACGCGGGGCCTGGAAACACCATATATTTT CASSYAGPGNTIYF
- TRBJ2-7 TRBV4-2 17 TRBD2 TGTGCCAGCAGCCAAGAATCGCTAGCGGGGGGACCCTACGAGCAGTACTTC CASSQESLAGGPYEQYF
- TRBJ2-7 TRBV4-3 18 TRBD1 TGCGCCAGCAGCCAAGGAAGGGTTCGAGGACAGGGGGCTTACGAGCAGTACTTC CASSQGRVRGQGAYEQYF
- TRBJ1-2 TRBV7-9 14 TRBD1 TGTGCCAGCAGCGAAGGACAGGGGGCGTATGGCTACACCTTC CASSEGQGAYGYTF
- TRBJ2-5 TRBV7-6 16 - TGTGCCAGCAGCTTAGGCCTGGACAGAACGTCAGAGACCCAGTACTTC CASSLGLDRTSETQYF
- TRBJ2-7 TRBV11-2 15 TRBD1 TGTGCCAGCAGCTTCGGACAGGGGGCCAGCTACGAGCAGTACTTC CASSFGQGASYEQYF
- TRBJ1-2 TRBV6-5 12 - TGTGCCAGCAGTTTATCGGGGTATGGCTACACCTTC CASSLSGYGYTF
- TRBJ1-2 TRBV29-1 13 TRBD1 TGCAGCGTTGTGACAGGGAGGAGCTATGGCTACACCTTC CSVVTGRSYGYTF
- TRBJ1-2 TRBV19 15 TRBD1 TGTGCCAGTAGTATAGGCGCCGGGACAGGGGACGGCTACACCTTC CASSIGAGTGDGYTF